The T cell receptor (beta chain) under discussion was sequenced for a study of T cell responses to AZD1222 COVID-19 vaccine. Study results and caveats: It was only a handful of AZD1222 recipients who were seropositive at baseline.

Assay used: immunoSEQ multiplex PCR; TCRdb lists only in-frame clones, some missing. The table has more than 140,000 clones, approximately 88% seen once. A note on this clone: No antigen is known for it.

CDR3 length: 13 amino acids. Looked up from germline, CDR1 is LGHNA and CDR2 is YSLEER. V was pared by 1 base and J by 3 bases, with 4 bases between. Here the sequenced sample was peripheral blood, taken on day 0 of MenACWY control vaccination. The genes are TRBV4-3 and TRBJ2-1; D is uncertain. The TCR originated in an adult in good health. This chain's CDR3 is CASSQGVYNEQFF. DNA for the CDR3: TGCGCCAGCAGCCAAGGTGTCTACAATGAGCAGTTCTTC.